The rows below give T cell receptor beta chains drawn from one sample of a study of CXCR3-negative and CXCR3-positive naive CD8 T cells. Reanalyzing the 5' RACE reads, TCRdb keeps one entry per CDR3 protein, without DNA. The sample's table shows approximately 83,000 distinct CDR3 sequences. Material: naive CXCR3- CD8+ T cells from blood. Receptors originate from a human donor in good health. Some clones in this sample may be carry-over from other donors' samples. The CDR3 runs from the conserved cysteine through the conserved F or W.

j_call v_call cdr3_aa
TRBJ2-1 TRBV11-3 CASSRSTSGSYNEQFF
TRBJ2-2 TRBV5-5 CASTSATGSTGELFF
TRBJ2-7 TRBV29-1 CSYRDISYEQYF
TRBJ2-1 TRBV9 CASAGRAGDSYNEQFF
TRBJ2-7 TRBV3-1 CASSQEEAAYEQYF
TRBJ2-1 TRBV12-3/TRBV12-4 CASRDQGAQFF
TRBJ2-1 TRBV7-9 CASRGAVRLDNEQFF
TRBJ2-1 TRBV20-1 CSARDREGLQFF
TRBJ2-7 TRBV7-6 CASSFNSYEQYF
TRBJ2-5 TRBV7-2 CASSSPYQETQYF
TRBJ1-1 TRBV7-8 CASSQYGGTEAFF
TRBJ2-1 TRBV9 CASSVDGGSYNEQFF
TRBJ1-1 TRBV5-1 CASSLGQGGGGDTEAFF
TRBJ2-5 TRBV7-9 CASSWTGTETQYF
TRBJ2-5 TRBV28 CASSTMDRGETQYF
TRBJ2-7 TRBV29-1 CSVAGTGVSYEQYF
TRBJ1-1 TRBV29-1 CSAEGDMNTEAFF
TRBJ2-7 TRBV5-1 CASSFEGSYEQYF
TRBJ2-1 TRBV28 CASSPWDGYNEQFF
TRBJ2-1 TRBV10-3 CAISDPNRDEQFF
TRBJ2-1 TRBV6-5 CASSYRGGEQFF
TRBJ2-5 TRBV15 CATSREVAGGERETQYF
TRBJ2-1 TRBV29-1 CSVEAPYEQFF
TRBJ2-3 TRBV28 CASSSLEGLAGAKDTQYF
TRBJ1-1 TRBV9 CASSVQGGTEAFF
TRBJ2-7 TRBV28 CASSLRRQSYEQYF
TRBJ2-1 TRBV29-1 CSVGPGSYNEQFF
TRBJ2-1 TRBV7-3 CASSYGTSGYNEQFF
TRBJ2-7 TRBV28 CASSRYKEISYEQYF
TRBJ2-7 TRBV30 CAWSVIGGRYEQYF
TRBJ1-1 TRBV11-2 CASSLTWAGNTEAFF
TRBJ2-1 TRBV5-5 CASRPLANEQFF